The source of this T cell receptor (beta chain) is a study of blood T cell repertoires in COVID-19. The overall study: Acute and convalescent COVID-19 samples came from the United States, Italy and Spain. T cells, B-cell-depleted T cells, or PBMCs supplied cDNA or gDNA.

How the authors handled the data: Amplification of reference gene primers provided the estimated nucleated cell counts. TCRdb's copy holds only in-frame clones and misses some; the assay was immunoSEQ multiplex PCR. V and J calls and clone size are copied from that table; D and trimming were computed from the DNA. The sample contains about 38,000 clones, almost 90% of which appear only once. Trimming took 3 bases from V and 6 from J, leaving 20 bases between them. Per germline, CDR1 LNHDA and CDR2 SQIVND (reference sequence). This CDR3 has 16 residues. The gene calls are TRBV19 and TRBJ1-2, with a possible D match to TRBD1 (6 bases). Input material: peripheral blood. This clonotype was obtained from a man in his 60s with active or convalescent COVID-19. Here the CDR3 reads CASSIPSLGAGHGYTF. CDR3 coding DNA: TGTGCCAGTAGTATCCCCAGCCTGGGGGCCGGTCATGGCTACACCTTC.